This T cell receptor (beta chain) was recorded in a study of blood T cells in healthy people across ages. This CDR3 is 14 amino acids long. CDR1 and CDR2 from the germline V gene are SGHAT and FQNNGV. With 6 bases clipped from V and 1 base from J, the junction kept 4 bases outside the gene matches. Staff drew 9 to 10 milliliters of peripheral blood from each donor. It was with a sample-barcoded 5' primer and a J-beta primer mix that a second PCR of roughly 7 to 12 cycles was run. TCRdb re-called the 5' RACE reads with MiXCR, one entry per CDR3 protein. Here the sample spans hundreds of thousands of distinct CDR3 sequences, around 45% being singletons.

The TCR was taken from a woman aged 55-70 years in good health. V usage is TRBV11-2 and J usage is TRBJ2-3; 7 nucleotides match TRBD2. Input material: blood. CDR3 residues: CASSGLVGTDTQYF. The CDR3 nucleotides are TGTGCCAGCAGTGGACTAGTCGGCACAGATACGCAGTATTTT.